This TCR beta chain was sequenced in a study of post-analysis software for immune sequencing data. Study-level points and caveats: There were four or five TRBV segments more frequent in patients than controls, and TRBV5-6, TRBV5-1 and TRBV20-1 were among them.

The library was made from cDNA and included unique molecular identifiers. MiXCR, applied by TCRdb to the PCR reads, yields one record per CDR3 protein. Of roughly 540,000 distinct CDR3 sequences listed, 30% to 40% are singletons. The sample holds a few counts of this clonotype. Its antigen is undetermined. The CDR3 is 13 residues long. From germline, CDR1 is SQVTM and CDR2 ANQGSEA. Trimming took off 0 bases at V and 4 bases at J, with 9 bases between the two ends. Sequencing was performed on blood. This chain joins TRBV29-1 and TRBJ1-2, with no clear D. The receptor was isolated from a girl under 18 with multiple sclerosis. CDR3 region: CSVEEVRGYGYTF. For the CDR3, the DNA is TGCAGCGTTGAAGAGGTCCGGGGCTATGGCTACACCTTC.